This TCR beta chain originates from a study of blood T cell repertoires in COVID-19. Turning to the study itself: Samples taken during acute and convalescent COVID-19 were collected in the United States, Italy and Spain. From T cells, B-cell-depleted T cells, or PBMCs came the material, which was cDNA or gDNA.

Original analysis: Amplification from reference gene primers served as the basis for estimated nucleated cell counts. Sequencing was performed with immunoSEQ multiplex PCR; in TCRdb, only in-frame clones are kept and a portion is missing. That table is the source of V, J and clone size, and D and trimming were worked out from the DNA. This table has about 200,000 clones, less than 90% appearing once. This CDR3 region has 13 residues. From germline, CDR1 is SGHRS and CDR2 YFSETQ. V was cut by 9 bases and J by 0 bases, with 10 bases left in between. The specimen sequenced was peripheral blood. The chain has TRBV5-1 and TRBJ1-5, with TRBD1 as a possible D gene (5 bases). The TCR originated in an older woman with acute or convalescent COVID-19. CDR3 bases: TGCGCCAACTACAGGTATAGCAATCAGCCCCAGCATTTT. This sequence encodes CANYRYSNQPQHF.